The T cell receptor (beta chain) described here comes from a study of T cells in Graves' hyperthyroidism and ophthalmopathy. Study context: Initial diagnosis, before any treatment, was when peripheral blood was collected.

This clonotype has ten or more counts. The antigen is not known. One junction end does not reproduce the germline sequence, and a read error may be involved. General study findings and limits: Blood samples included most of the expanded thyroid clonotypes exceeding 0.001.

Hyperthyroidism patients were newly diagnosed, had disease duration under 2 months, and were aged 18 to 65 years. Fresh peripheral blood, roughly 9.6 ml, was the source of the PBMCs. The CDR3 is made up of 14 amino acids. In germline, CDR1 is MNHEY, CDR2 SMNVEV (reference sequence). Amplified TCR beta CDR3 regions came from RNA transcripts. With the HTBI primer set, the TCR CDR3 went through a first round of RT-PCR. TCRdb fed the multiplex PCR reads into MiXCR, producing one record per CDR3 protein. Of hundreds of thousands of distinct CDR3 sequences in the sample, 13% to 15% are singletons; the top ten hold roughly 10%.

This sequence was found in a woman aged 18-29 years with Graves' hyperthyroidism. The sequenced sample consisted of blood. V usage is TRBV27 and J usage is TRBJ2-5, with D uncertain. The CDR3 DNA reads as TGTGCCAGCAGTTTGAACTCACACCAAGAGACCCAGTGCTTC. Its protein is CASSLNSHQETQCF.